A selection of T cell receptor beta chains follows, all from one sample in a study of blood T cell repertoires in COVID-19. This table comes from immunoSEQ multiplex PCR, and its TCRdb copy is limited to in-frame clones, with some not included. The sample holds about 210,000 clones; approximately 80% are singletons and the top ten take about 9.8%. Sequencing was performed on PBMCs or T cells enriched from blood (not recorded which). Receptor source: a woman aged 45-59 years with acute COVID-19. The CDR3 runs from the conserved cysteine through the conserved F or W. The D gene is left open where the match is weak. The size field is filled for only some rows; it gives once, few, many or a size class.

DNA: TGTGCCAGCAGCGTAGCGGGTTGGCTTAATGAGCAGTTCTTC; CDR3: CASSVAGWLNEQFF; size: NA; V: TRBV9; D: NA; J: TRBJ2-1
DNA: TGTGCCAGCAGCTCACGATCCCAGGGACAGGGTGGTGCCACTGAAGCTTTCTTT; CDR3: CASSSRSQGQGGATEAFF; size: NA; V: TRBV7-9; D: TRBD1; J: TRBJ1-1
DNA: TGTGCCAGCAACCGAACTAAAACGGGCACAGATACGCAGTATTTT; CDR3: CASNRTKTGTDTQYF; size: NA; V: TRBV21-1; D: NA; J: TRBJ2-3
DNA: TGTGCCAGCAGCTTAGCGCGTGGGACCAGCGGGAGTGTCTATGAGCAGTTCTTC; CDR3: CASSLARGTSGSVYEQFF; size: NA; V: TRBV11-1; D: TRBD2; J: TRBJ2-1
DNA: TGTGCCAGCAGCCTCCCTCTAGCGGGGGTTCAAGAGACCCAGTACTTC; CDR3: CASSLPLAGVQETQYF; size: NA; V: TRBV11-3; D: TRBD2; J: TRBJ2-5
DNA: TGTGCCAGCTCACCGGACAGGGGAAGAGAAAAACTGTTTTTT; CDR3: CASSPDRGREKLFF; size: NA; V: TRBV18; D: TRBD1; J: TRBJ1-4
DNA: TGTGCCAGCAGCTTGACTGGACAGAGCGATGAGCAGTTCTTC; CDR3: CASSLTGQSDEQFF; size: NA; V: TRBV7-9; D: NA; J: TRBJ2-1
DNA: TGCGCCAGCAGCCAAGTAGGACTGGGAGACGAGCAGTACTTC; CDR3: CASSQVGLGDEQYF; size: NA; V: TRBV4-1; D: NA; J: TRBJ2-7
DNA: TGCAGTGCTAGTGTAGACTCTGGGGGGGAGACCCAGTACTTC; CDR3: CSASVDSGGETQYF; size: NA; V: TRBV20-1; D: NA; J: TRBJ2-5
DNA: TGTGCCAGCAGCAGAAGAGACAGGAACACTGAAGCTTTCTTT; CDR3: CASSRRDRNTEAFF; size: NA; V: TRBV7-9; D: NA; J: TRBJ1-1
DNA: TGTGCCAGCAGCCAAGATATGTCCGGGAACCAGCCCCAGCATTTT; CDR3: CASSQDMSGNQPQHF; size: few; V: TRBV3-1/TRBV3-2; D: NA; J: TRBJ1-5
DNA: TGTGCCACCAGAGGCTGGGGACAGGGGTCGTACAATGAGCAGTTCTTC; CDR3: CATRGWGQGSYNEQFF; size: NA; V: TRBV24-1; D: TRBD1; J: TRBJ2-1
DNA: TGTGCCAGCAGCCCCACGGAGCAGACCCAGTACTTC; CDR3: CASSPTEQTQYF; size: NA; V: TRBV11-2; D: NA; J: TRBJ2-5
DNA: TGCAGCGGGGGGACAGGCATAAGAGAGCAGTACTTC; CDR3: CSGGTGIREQYF; size: NA; V: TRBV29-1; D: TRBD1; J: TRBJ2-7
DNA: TGTGCCAGCAGTTCAAGGACAGTTCAACCCTCTAATGAAAAACTGTTTTTT; CDR3: CASSSRTVQPSNEKLFF; size: NA; V: TRBV27; D: NA; J: TRBJ1-4
DNA: TGTGCCAGTAGACAAGCGGGGGGGCCGAAAGAGACCCAGTACTTC; CDR3: CASRQAGGPKETQYF; size: NA; V: TRBV19; D: TRBD2; J: TRBJ2-5
DNA: TGTGCCAGCAGCATATGGCAGCGGGGGGGCAATGAGCAGTTCTTC; CDR3: CASSIWQRGGNEQFF; size: once; V: TRBV28; D: TRBD2; J: TRBJ2-1
DNA: TGTGCCAGCTCACCACCGGGGACTAGCGGGGGGGACAATGAGCAGTTCTTC; CDR3: CASSPPGTSGGDNEQFF; size: NA; V: TRBV18; D: TRBD2; J: TRBJ2-1
DNA: TGTGCCAGCAGCTCCAACGGGAGGGTAGCCGGGGAGCTGTTTTTT; CDR3: CASSSNGRVAGELFF; size: once; V: TRBV7-2; D: TRBD2; J: TRBJ2-2
DNA: TGTGCCAGCAGTCGCGCACAGGGGACCAATCAGCCCCAGCATTTT; CDR3: CASSRAQGTNQPQHF; size: NA; V: TRBV6-2/TRBV6-3; D: TRBD1; J: TRBJ1-5
DNA: TGTGCCAGCACCGGTCAATTTTACAATGAGCAGTTCTTC; CDR3: CASTGQFYNEQFF; size: once; V: TRBV7-2; D: NA; J: TRBJ2-1
DNA: TGTGCCAGCAGCCGCTCTATCCCGCGGGGAGTCTACGAGCAGTACTTC; CDR3: CASSRSIPRGVYEQYF; size: once; V: TRBV11-3; D: NA; J: TRBJ2-7
DNA: TGTGCCAGCAGCACACAGGGGGGTGAGCAGTTCTTC; CDR3: CASSTQGGEQFF; size: NA; V: TRBV9; D: TRBD1; J: TRBJ2-1
DNA: TGTGCCAGCTCACCTGATTTGACAGTTGCCGGGGAGCTGTTTTTT; CDR3: CASSPDLTVAGELFF; size: once; V: TRBV18; D: NA; J: TRBJ2-2
DNA: TGCGCCAGCAGCCGGGGGCTAGCGGGCTACAATGAGCAGTTCTTC; CDR3: CASSRGLAGYNEQFF; size: NA; V: TRBV4-3; D: TRBD2; J: TRBJ2-1
DNA: TGTGCCAGCAGCTCATCAAAACAGGGCTCAAGCTCCTACGAGCAGTACTTC; CDR3: CASSSSKQGSSSYEQYF; size: NA; V: TRBV11-3; D: NA; J: TRBJ2-7
DNA: TGTGCCAGCACCACGACAGGGCAGGACAAAAACATTCAGTACTTC; CDR3: CASTTTGQDKNIQYF; size: NA; V: TRBV6-6; D: TRBD1; J: TRBJ2-4
DNA: TGTGCCAGCAGCTTAGCCAAAGGGGCACGATCAAGAAACACCATATATTTT; CDR3: CASSLAKGARSRNTIYF; size: once; V: TRBV11-3; D: NA; J: TRBJ1-3
DNA: TGTGCCTGGACACAGGGACTACTAGCGGGAGGGCTGAATGAGCAGTTCTTC; CDR3: CAWTQGLLAGGLNEQFF; size: NA; V: TRBV30; D: TRBD2; J: TRBJ2-1
DNA: TGTGCCAGCAGCTTGAAGGAGGGCGGCACAGATACGCAGTATTTT; CDR3: CASSLKEGGTDTQYF; size: NA; V: TRBV5-4; D: NA; J: TRBJ2-3
DNA: TGTGCCAGCAGCCGAACAGAGAACTACGAGCAGTACTTC; CDR3: CASSRTENYEQYF; size: NA; V: TRBV11-2; D: NA; J: TRBJ2-7
DNA: TGTGCCAGCAGCTTGCTAGGACAGTATAATTCACCCCTCCACTTT; CDR3: CASSLLGQYNSPLHF; size: NA; V: TRBV7-2; D: NA; J: TRBJ1-6
DNA: TGTGCCAGCTCAACCCCGACTAGCGGGAGGGCCCCAGGAGAGCAGTACTTC; CDR3: CASSTPTSGRAPGEQYF; size: few; V: TRBV18; D: TRBD2; J: TRBJ2-7
DNA: TGTGCCAGCAGCCGTCTACTAGAAAACAATGAGCAGTTCTTC; CDR3: CASSRLLENNEQFF; size: once; V: TRBV7-8; D: NA; J: TRBJ2-1
DNA: TGTGCCAGCAGCGCTACAGGGATGGCAACTGAAGCTTTCTTT; CDR3: CASSATGMATEAFF; size: few; V: TRBV7-2; D: NA; J: TRBJ1-1